A selection of T cell receptor beta chains follows, all from one sample in a study of blood T cell repertoires in COVID-19. Sequencing used immunoSEQ multiplex PCR; TCRdb keeps in-frame clones, though not all of them. The sample yields 80,000 to 100,000 clones, over 90% seen once. Source material: peripheral blood. The receptors originated from a human donor with active COVID-19. The donor label of this sample is uncertain. The CDR3 runs from the conserved cysteine through the conserved F or W. The order of the fields is V gene, D gene, J gene, CDR3 protein. A D gene is named only where the DNA matches it firmly.

V: TRBV5-1; D: NA; J: TRBJ2-3; CDR3: CASSSGTRTDTQYF
V: TRBV7-8; D: TRBD1; J: TRBJ1-2; CDR3: CASRGQGVGYTF
V: TRBV4-1; D: NA; J: TRBJ1-4; CDR3: CASSQDKNAGRRNEKLFF
V: TRBV9; D: NA; J: TRBJ2-1; CDR3: CASSTPGEQFF
V: TRBV5-1; D: TRBD1; J: TRBJ2-3; CDR3: CASQTGGGTDTQYF
V: TRBV7-2; D: NA; J: TRBJ2-1; CDR3: CASSIRDSGLYNEQFF
V: TRBV7-2; D: TRBD2; J: TRBJ2-5; CDR3: CASSPGSSGRAGETQYF
V: TRBV15; D: NA; J: TRBJ1-4; CDR3: CATSRDGGATGEKLFF
V: TRBV15; D: TRBD2; J: TRBJ2-3; CDR3: CATSRETLAGGADTQYF
V: TRBV10-1; D: NA; J: TRBJ2-1; CDR3: CASSNRVSNEQFF
V: TRBV19; D: TRBD1; J: TRBJ1-1; CDR3: CASKTGQVSTEAFF
V: TRBV7-8; D: NA; J: TRBJ2-7; CDR3: CASSRGRGSYEQYF
V: TRBV11-2; D: NA; J: TRBJ1-1; CDR3: CASSLAIEAFF
V: TRBV7-6; D: NA; J: TRBJ2-2; CDR3: CASSSSLRGKNPGELFF
V: TRBV18; D: TRBD2; J: TRBJ2-3; CDR3: CASSAGGGSTDTQYF
V: TRBV6-5; D: NA; J: TRBJ2-3; CDR3: CASSSATDTQYF
V: TRBV9; D: TRBD1; J: TRBJ2-3; CDR3: CASSVGTGSTDTQYF
V: TRBV6-4; D: TRBD1; J: TRBJ1-5; CDR3: CASSVRDRTNQPQHF
V: TRBV6-5; D: NA; J: TRBJ1-5; CDR3: CASIGYYSNQPQHF
V: TRBV6-1; D: NA; J: TRBJ1-2; CDR3: CASSEHTPTANYGYTF
V: TRBV7-2; D: TRBD1; J: TRBJ2-7; CDR3: CASSLQGAVTYEQYF
V: TRBV14; D: TRBD2; J: TRBJ2-5; CDR3: CASSQRVSSGRAAETQYF